What follows are 21 T cell receptor beta chains derived from one specimen sequenced in a study of CD8 T cells in ankylosing spondylitis. MiXCR, run by TCRdb on the 5' RACE reads, gives a single entry per CDR3 protein. Among about 800,000 distinct CDR3 sequences, about an eighth were seen once, and the ten largest hold about 0.49%. Findings and limits, study-wide: A motif of fewer than ten highly homologous TCR beta variants was seen as apparently characteristic of ankylosing spondylitis blood.

These receptors have no identified antigens. Specimen: blood, either unsorted or a sorted T cell fraction (not recorded which). These TCRs come from a male donor with ankylosing spondylitis.

V and J are TRBV5-1 and TRBJ1-1, with TRBD1 as a possible D gene (5 bases). CDR3 size: 15 residues. Per germline, CDR1 SGHRS and CDR2 YFSETQ. Trimming removed 1 base at V and 7 bases at J, with 17 bases between. CDR3 sequence reads: CASSLQGGRSGEAFF. The CDR3 coding sequence is TGCGCCAGCAGCTTGCAGGGTGGGAGATCGGGTGAAGCTTTCTTT.

The rearrangement links TRBV20-1 to TRBJ1-1; D may be TRBD1 (5 bases). Germline values: CDR1 DFQATT, CDR2 SNEGSKA (reference sequence). There are 14 residues in the CDR3. V was shortened by 4 bases and J by 4 bases, with 16 bases between the two germline ends. CDR3 sequence: CSATLTGLGTEAFF. The CDR3 nucleotides are TGCAGTGCTACCCTGACGGGGCTGGGCACTGAAGCTTTCTTT.

The chain carries TRBV7-2 and TRBJ1-2; 7 bases are shared with TRBD1. The length of the CDR3 is 15 residues. Germline values: CDR1 SGHTA, CDR2 FQGNSA. Unmatched junction bases numbered 7, after V lost 0 bases and J lost 6 bases. CDR3 in amino acids: CASSLAITGVNGYTF. In DNA, the CDR3 is TGTGCCAGCAGCTTAGCTATTACAGGGGTGAATGGCTACACCTTC.

This chain links TRBV11-3 with TRBJ2-3; TRBD1 matches 9 bases. Germline values: CDR1 SGHNT, CDR2 YENEEA. The CDR3 loop spans 17 amino acids. Trimming took 1 base from V and 2 from J; bases not matched to a gene: 7. CDR3 sequence (DNA): TGTGCCAGCAGCTTAGGTACCGGGACAGGGCACACAGATACGCAGTATTTT. Translating gives CASSLGTGTGHTDTQYF.

This clonotype was recorded a few times. This chain joins TRBV6-2 or TRBV6-3 and TRBJ1-6; 9 bases align to TRBD1. There are 15 residues in the CDR3. The V segment lost 5 bases and the J segment 9 bases; nucleotides outside the gene matches: 8. CDR1 MNHEY and CDR2 SVGEGT come from the germline V gene. CDR3 sequence (DNA): TGTGCCAGCAGTAGACCGGGACAGGGTCTTTCACCCCTCCACTTT. Translation gives CASSRPGQGLSPLHF.

Only a few counts were recorded for this clonotype. V gene TRBV5-1 combines with J gene TRBJ2-3, with D possibly matching TRBD2 (5 bases). Germline V gene lookup returns CDR1 SGHRS and CDR2 YFSETQ. CDR3 size: 14 residues. With 7 bases removed from V and 3 bases from J, the gap between germline ends came to 15 bases. The CDR3 sequence is CASSVGSWTDTQYF. CDR3 nucleotide sequence: TGCGCCAGCTCGGTGGGGAGTTGGACAGATACGCAGTATTTT. Supplemented by reference TRBV5-1 and TRBJ2-3, the full variable domain reads KAGVTQTPRYLIKTRGQQVTLSCSPISGHRSVSWYQQTPGQGLQFLFEYFSETQRNKGNFPGRFSGRQFSNSRSEMNVSTLELGDSALYLCASSVGSWTDTQYFGPGTRLTVL.

This clonotype occurred a few times. The CDR3 DNA follows: TGCAGTGCCAAGATAGGCCTCAATTCACCCCTCCACTTT. Translation gives CSAKIGLNSPLHF. The chain couples TRBV20-1 to TRBJ1-6, with unresolved D. This CDR3 has 13 residues. Trimming took 6 bases from V and 7 from J, leaving 13 bases between them. CDR1 and CDR2 from the germline V gene are DFQATT and SNEGSKA (reference sequence).

This clonotype was seen only once. A much larger clone differs by one base, so this may be a read error. The gene calls are TRBV5-6 and TRBJ2-3; D may be TRBD1 or TRBD2 (6 bases each). The length of the CDR3 is 16 residues. Per the germline V gene, CDR1 is SGHDT and CDR2 is YYEEEE. The CDR3 sequence: CAISLGGGLSTDTQYF. Here the CDR3 DNA reads TGTGCCATCAGCTTGGGGGGCGGCCTTAGCACAGATACGCAGTATTTT.

This clonotype was detected ten times or more. The chain has TRBV7-2 and TRBJ1-4; 11 nucleotides align to TRBD1. Germline trimming cut 3 bases from V and 8 bases from J; bases unmatched to any gene: 5. Germline V gives CDR1 SGHTA, CDR2 FQGNSA. The CDR3 covers 15 residues. In nucleotides, the CDR3 is TGTGCCAGCAGCTTCTTGGACAGGGGGCGAGAAAAACTGTTTTTT. It encodes CASSFLDRGREKLFF.

This clonotype showed up many times. The chain uses TRBV6-1 and TRBJ1-3; D is possibly TRBD1 (6 bases). Germline CDR1 is MNHNS and CDR2 is SASEGT. The V end was cut by 5 bases, the J end by 3 bases, with 14 bases between. The CDR3 is 15 amino acids. DNA for the CDR3: TGTGCCAGCAGTCCGGACAGTCGTTTTGGAAACACCATATATTTT. Amino acid sequence: CASSPDSRFGNTIYF.

This CDR3 reads CASSLEAVSSYNEQFF. For the CDR3, the DNA is TGCGCCAGCAGCTTGGAGGCAGTCAGCTCCTACAATGAGCAGTTCTTC. J is TRBJ2-1 and V is TRBV5-1, with D unclear. V dropped 0 bases and J dropped 0 bases, with 10 bases sitting between them. Germline CDR1 SGHRS, CDR2 YFSETQ. The CDR3 consists of 16 residues.

The chain uses TRBV20-1 and TRBJ2-7, with D perhaps assigned TRBD1 or TRBD2 (5 bases each). Between the trimmed V and J ends, which lost 3 bases and 7 bases, there was a span of 13 bases. The CDR3 extends over 12 amino acids. Germline V lookup: CDR1 DFQATT, CDR2 SNEGSKA (reference sequence). The CDR3 loop is CSARDNPGEQYF. The CDR3 DNA is TGCAGTGCTAGGGACAACCCGGGGGAGCAGTACTTC.

The count of this clonotype is one. V and J are TRBV7-9 and TRBJ1-2; TRBD1 agrees at 8 bases. The CDR3 is made up of 14 amino acids. V lost 5 bases and J lost 6; bases outside the gene matches: 8. The germline V gene encodes CDR1 SEHNR and CDR2 FQNEAQ (reference sequence). This CDR3 reads CASSVHQGADGYTF. Written as DNA, the CDR3 is TGTGCCAGCAGCGTTCACCAGGGGGCAGATGGCTACACCTTC.

The chain links TRBV24-1 to TRBJ2-5; TRBD1 might be the D (5 bases). CDR3 length equals 14 residues. Germline V gene lookup returns CDR1 KGHDR and CDR2 SFDVKD. V lost 1 base and J 5 bases, leaving 10 bases between the germline ends. CDR3: CATSDLDSAETQYF. CDR3 DNA: TGTGCCACCAGTGATTTAGACAGCGCGGAGACCCAGTACTTC.

The genes are TRBV6-5 and TRBJ1-3, with D possibly matching TRBD1 (5 bases). Trimming removed 0 bases at V and 0 bases at J, with 12 bases between. The germline V gene encodes CDR1 MNHEY and CDR2 SVGAGI. The CDR3 has 17 amino acids. The DNA of the CDR3 is TGTGCCAGCAGTTACTCGGGGCGGCTAGACTCTGGAAACACCATATATTTT. Residues: CASSYSGRLDSGNTIYF.

This clonotype was seen ten or more times. V and J are TRBV20-1 and TRBJ2-1; 13 bases fit TRBD2. Trimming cost V 1 base and J 1 base; bases outside gene matches: 7. CDR1 is DFQATT and CDR2 is SNEGSKA in the germline V gene (reference sequence). This CDR3 has 18 residues. This CDR3 reads CSARVRTSGSSSYNEQFF. The CDR3 DNA reads as TGCAGTGCTAGAGTAAGGACTAGCGGGAGTAGTTCCTACAATGAGCAGTTCTTC.

This clonotype was counted at least ten times. The V and J genes are TRBV5-1 and TRBJ2-1, with D perhaps matching TRBD2 (5 bases). In germline, CDR1 is SGHRS, CDR2 YFSETQ. Trimming took off 3 bases at V and 9 bases at J, with 13 bases between the two ends. This CDR3 contains 13 residues. The CDR3 region has the DNA TGCGCCAGCAGCTCCCGGGCGGCGGGTGAGCAGTTCTTC. Protein sequence: CASSSRAAGEQFF.

The table lists this clonotype with many counts. The chain employs TRBV24-1 and TRBJ1-2; 8 bases are a match to TRBD1. From germline, CDR1 is KGHDR and CDR2 SFDVKD. V trimming: 4 bases; J trimming: 6 bases; junction bases outside the gene matches: 6. The CDR3 has 14 residues. The chain's CDR3 is CATSDGQGSHGYTF. CDR3 DNA sequence: TGTGCCACCAGTGACGGACAGGGATCGCATGGCTACACCTTC.

The rearrangement joins TRBV6-5 to TRBJ1-1, with a weak D call TRBD1 (5 bases). Trimming took 0 bases from V and 5 from J, leaving 10 bases between them. This CDR3 comprises 14 residues. Germline values: CDR1 MNHEY, CDR2 SVGAGI. This CDR3 is CASSYSRGTTEAFF. The CDR3 DNA reads as TGTGCCAGCAGTTACTCGAGGGGAACGACTGAAGCTTTCTTT.

This clonotype was counted between two and nine times. The rearrangement uses TRBV15 and TRBJ2-7; 12 bases fit TRBD2. Germline CDR1 reads LNHNV; CDR2 reads YYDKDF (reference sequence). V gave up 1 base and J gave up 6 bases; unmatched junction bases: 1. This CDR3 comprises 14 residues. CDR3 sequence (DNA): TGTGCCACCAGCAGAGCACTAGCGGGAGGCGAGCAGTACTTC. Translation: CATSRALAGGEQYF.

There are a few counts of this clonotype. The CDR3 DNA follows: TGCGCCAGCAGCTTATTGGCAGCTAATGAAAAACTGTTTTTT. It translates to CASSLLAANEKLFF. This chain links TRBV5-1 with TRBJ1-4; D is unclear. Trimming cost V 2 bases and J 3 bases, with 8 bases left between them. This CDR3 has 14 residues. Germline CDR1 and CDR2: SGHRS and YFSETQ.